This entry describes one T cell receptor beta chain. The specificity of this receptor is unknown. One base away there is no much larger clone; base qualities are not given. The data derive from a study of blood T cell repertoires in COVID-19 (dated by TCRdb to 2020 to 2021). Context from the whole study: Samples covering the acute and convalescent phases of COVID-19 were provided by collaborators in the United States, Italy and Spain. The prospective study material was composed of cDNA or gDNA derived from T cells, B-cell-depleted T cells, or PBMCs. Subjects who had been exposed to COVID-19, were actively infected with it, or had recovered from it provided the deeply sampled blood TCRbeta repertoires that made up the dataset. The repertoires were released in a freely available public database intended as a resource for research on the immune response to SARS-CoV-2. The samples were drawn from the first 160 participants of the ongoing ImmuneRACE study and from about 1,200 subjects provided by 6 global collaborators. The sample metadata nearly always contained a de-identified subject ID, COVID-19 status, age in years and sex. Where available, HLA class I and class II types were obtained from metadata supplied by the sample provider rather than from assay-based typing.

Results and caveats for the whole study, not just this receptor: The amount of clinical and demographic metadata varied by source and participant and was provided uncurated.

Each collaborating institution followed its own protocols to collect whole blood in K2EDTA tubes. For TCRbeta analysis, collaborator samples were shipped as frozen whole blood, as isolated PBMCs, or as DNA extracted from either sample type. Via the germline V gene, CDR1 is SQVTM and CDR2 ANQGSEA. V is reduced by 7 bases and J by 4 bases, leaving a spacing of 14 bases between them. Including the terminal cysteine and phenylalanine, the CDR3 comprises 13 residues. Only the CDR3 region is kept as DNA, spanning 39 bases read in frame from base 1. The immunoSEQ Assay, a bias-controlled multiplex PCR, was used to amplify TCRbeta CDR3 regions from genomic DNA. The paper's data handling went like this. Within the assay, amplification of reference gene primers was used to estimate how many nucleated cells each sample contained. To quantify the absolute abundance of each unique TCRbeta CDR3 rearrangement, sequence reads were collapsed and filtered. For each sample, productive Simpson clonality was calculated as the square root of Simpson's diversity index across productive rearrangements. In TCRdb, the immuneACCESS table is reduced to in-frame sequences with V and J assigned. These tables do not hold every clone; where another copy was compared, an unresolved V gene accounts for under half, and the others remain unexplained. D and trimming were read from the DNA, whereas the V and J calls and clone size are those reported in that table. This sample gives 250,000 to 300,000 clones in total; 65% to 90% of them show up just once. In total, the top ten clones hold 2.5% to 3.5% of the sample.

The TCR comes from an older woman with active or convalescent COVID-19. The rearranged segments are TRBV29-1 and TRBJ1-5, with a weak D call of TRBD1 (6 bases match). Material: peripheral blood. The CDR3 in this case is CSGSAGANQPQHF. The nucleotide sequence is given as TGCAGCGGATCGGCAGGGGCGAATCAGCCCCAGCATTTT. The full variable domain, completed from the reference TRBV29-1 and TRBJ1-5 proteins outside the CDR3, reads SAVISQKPSRDICQRGTSLTIQCQVDSQVTMMFWYRQQPGQSLTLIATANQGSEATYESGFVIDKFPISRPNLTFSTLTVSNMSPEDSSIYLCSGSAGANQPQHFGDGTRLSIL.